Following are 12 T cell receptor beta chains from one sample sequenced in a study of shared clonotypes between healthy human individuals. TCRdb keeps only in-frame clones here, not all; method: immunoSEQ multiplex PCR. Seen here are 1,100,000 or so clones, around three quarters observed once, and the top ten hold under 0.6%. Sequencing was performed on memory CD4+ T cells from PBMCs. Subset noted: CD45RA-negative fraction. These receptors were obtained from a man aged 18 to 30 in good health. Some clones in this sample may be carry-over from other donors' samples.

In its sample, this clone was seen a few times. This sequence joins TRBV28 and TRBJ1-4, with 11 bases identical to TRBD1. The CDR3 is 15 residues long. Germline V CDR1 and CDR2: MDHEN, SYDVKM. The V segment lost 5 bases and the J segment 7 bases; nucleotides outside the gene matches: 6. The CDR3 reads CASSRTGGEGEKLFF. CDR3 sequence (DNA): TGTGCCAGCAGTCGGACAGGGGGCGAGGGTGAAAAACTGTTTTTT. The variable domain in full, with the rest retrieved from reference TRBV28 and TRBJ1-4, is DVKVTQSSRYLVKRTGEKVFLECVQDMDHENMFWYRQDPGLGLRLIYFSYDVKMKEKGDIPEGYSVSREKKERFSLILESASTNQTSMYLCASSRTGGEGEKLFFGSGTQLSVL.

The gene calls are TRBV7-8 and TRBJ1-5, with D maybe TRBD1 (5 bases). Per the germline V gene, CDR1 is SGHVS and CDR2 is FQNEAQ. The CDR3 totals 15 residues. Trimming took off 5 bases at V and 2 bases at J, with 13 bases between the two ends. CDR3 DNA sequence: TGTGCCAGCAGCCCCCTTGCGGGGGGCAATCAGCCCCAGCATTTT. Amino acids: CASSPLAGGNQPQHF. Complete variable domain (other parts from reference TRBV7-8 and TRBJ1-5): GAGVSQSPRYKVAKRGQDVALRCDPISGHVSLFWYQQALGQGPEFLTYFQNEAQLDKSGLPSDRFFAERPEGSVSTLKIQRTQQEDSAVYLCASSPLAGGNQPQHFGDGTRLSIL.

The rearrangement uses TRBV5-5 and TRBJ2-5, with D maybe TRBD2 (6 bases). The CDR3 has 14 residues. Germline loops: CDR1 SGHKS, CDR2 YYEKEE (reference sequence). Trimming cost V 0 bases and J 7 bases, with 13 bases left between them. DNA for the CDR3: TGTGCCAGCAGCTTGGGAGGGGTCGGGGGGACCCAGTACTTC. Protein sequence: CASSLGGVGGTQYF.

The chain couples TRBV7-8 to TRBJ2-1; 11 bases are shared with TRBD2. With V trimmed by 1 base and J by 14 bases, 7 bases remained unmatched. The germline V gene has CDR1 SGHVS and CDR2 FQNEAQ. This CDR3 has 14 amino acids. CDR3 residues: CASSLGGTSGREFF. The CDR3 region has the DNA TGTGCCAGCAGCTTAGGGGGAACTAGCGGGAGAGAGTTCTTC. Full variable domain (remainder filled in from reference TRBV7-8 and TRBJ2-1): GAGVSQSPRYKVAKRGQDVALRCDPISGHVSLFWYQQALGQGPEFLTYFQNEAQLDKSGLPSDRFFAERPEGSVSTLKIQRTQQEDSAVYLCASSLGGTSGREFFGPGTRLTVL.

The CDR3 DNA is TGTGCCAGCAGTGAAGTAAGGGGGCCGGGGCAGCCCCAGCATTTT. Protein sequence: CASSEVRGPGQPQHF. This chain joins TRBV6-1 and TRBJ1-5; TRBD1 agrees at 7 bases. The CDR3 totals 15 residues. V was pared by 1 base and J by 7 bases, with 7 bases of the junction left unmatched. From germline, CDR1 is MNHNS and CDR2 SASEGT.

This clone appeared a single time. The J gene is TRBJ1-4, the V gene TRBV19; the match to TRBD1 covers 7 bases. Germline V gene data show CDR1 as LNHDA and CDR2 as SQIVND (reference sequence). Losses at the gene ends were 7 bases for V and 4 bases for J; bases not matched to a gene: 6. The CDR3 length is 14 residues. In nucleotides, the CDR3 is TGTGCCAGTACCTACAGGGGCGGTAATGAAAAACTGTTTTTT. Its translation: CASTYRGGNEKLFF.

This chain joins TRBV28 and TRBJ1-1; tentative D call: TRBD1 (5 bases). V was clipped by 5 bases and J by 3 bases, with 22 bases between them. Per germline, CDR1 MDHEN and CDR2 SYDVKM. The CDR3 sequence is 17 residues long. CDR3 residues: CASSTLDSWGGDTEAFF. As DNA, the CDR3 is TGTGCCAGCAGTACCCTGGATAGCTGGGGGGGTGACACTGAAGCTTTCTTT.

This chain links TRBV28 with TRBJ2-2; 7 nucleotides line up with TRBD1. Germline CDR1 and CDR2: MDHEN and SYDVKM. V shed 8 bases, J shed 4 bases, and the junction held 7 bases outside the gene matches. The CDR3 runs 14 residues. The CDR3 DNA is TGTGCCAGCCGGAGACAGGGACCCACCGGGGAGCTGTTTTTT. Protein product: CASRRQGPTGELFF.

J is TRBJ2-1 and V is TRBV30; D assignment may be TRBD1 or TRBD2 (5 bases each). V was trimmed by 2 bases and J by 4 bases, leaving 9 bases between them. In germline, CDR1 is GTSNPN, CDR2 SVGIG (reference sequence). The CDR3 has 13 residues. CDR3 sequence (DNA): TGTGCCTGGAGTTGGGGACCTTACAATGAGCAGTTCTTC. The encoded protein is CAWSWGPYNEQFF.

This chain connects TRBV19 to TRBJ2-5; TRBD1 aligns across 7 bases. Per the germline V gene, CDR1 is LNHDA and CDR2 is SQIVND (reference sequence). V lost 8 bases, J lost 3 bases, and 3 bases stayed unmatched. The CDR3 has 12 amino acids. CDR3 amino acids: CASAGTEETQYF. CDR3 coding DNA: TGTGCCAGTGCCGGGACAGAAGAGACCCAGTACTTC.

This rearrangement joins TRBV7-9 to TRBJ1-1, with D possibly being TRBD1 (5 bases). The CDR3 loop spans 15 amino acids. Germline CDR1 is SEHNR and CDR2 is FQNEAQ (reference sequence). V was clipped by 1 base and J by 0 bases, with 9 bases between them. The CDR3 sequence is CASSLGGVVNTEAFF. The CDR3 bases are TGTGCCAGCAGCTTAGGGGGGGTAGTGAACACTGAAGCTTTCTTT.

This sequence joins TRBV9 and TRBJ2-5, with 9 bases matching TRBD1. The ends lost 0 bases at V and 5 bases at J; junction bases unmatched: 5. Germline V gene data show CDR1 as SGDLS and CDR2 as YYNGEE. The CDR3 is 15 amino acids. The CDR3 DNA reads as TGTGCCAGCAGCGTAGGTGACAGGGGGTGGGAGACCCAGTACTTC. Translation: CASSVGDRGWETQYF.